The 6 T cell receptor beta chains below all came from one sample that was sequenced in a study of blood T cell repertoires in COVID-19. Repertoires were generated with immunoSEQ multiplex PCR, while TCRdb's copy carries only in-frame clones and drops some. The sample holds under 250,000 clones; under 90% are singletons and the top ten take 2% to 3%. The sequenced sample consisted of peripheral blood. These receptors all stem from a woman in her 40s with active or convalescent COVID-19.

The chain joins TRBV7-8 to TRBJ1-1; the D is unclear. V was cut by 0 bases and J by 3 bases, with 11 bases left in between. Looked up from germline, CDR1 is SGHVS and CDR2 is FQNEAQ. The CDR3 is 15 residues long. The CDR3 DNA reads TGTGCCAGCAGCTTAGCTCGATCGGGGTACACTGAAGCTTTCTTT. Translated, it gives CASSLARSGYTEAFF.

A single count supports this clone. The chain recombines TRBV18 with TRBJ1-5, with D maybe TRBD1 (5 bases). Germline loops: CDR1 KGHSH, CDR2 LQKENI. V lost 4 bases and J 1 base, leaving 11 bases between the germline ends. The CDR3 has 15 residues. The chain's CDR3 is CASSRQRGSNQPQHF. The CDR3 coding sequence is TGTGCCAGCTCACGACAGCGTGGAAGCAATCAGCCCCAGCATTTT.

The chain recombines TRBV28 with TRBJ1-1, with D uncertain. Trimming stripped 4 bases from V and 11 bases from J, with 14 bases between. CDR3 length: 12 residues. Germline V gene lookup returns CDR1 MDHEN and CDR2 SYDVKM. In nucleotides, the CDR3 is TGTGCCAGCAGTTCCTCCGCCCAGAATGCTTTCTTT. This gives the protein CASSSSAQNAFF.

The chain combines TRBV11-3 with TRBJ2-5; unclear D gene. V lost 4 bases and J lost 2, with 17 bases in between. The CDR3 covers 16 residues. Germline CDR1 reads SGHNT; CDR2 reads YENEEA. CDR3 DNA sequence: TGTGCCAGCAGCTCCCCACTTATTTTGGAGCAAGAGACCCAGTACTTC. Encoded protein: CASSSPLILEQETQYF.

This chain links TRBV5-1 with TRBJ2-3; the match to TRBD2 covers 9 bases. J lost 2 bases, V lost 0 bases, and 7 bases had no gene match. Looked up from germline, CDR1 is SGHRS and CDR2 is YFSETQ. The CDR3 has 17 amino acids. The DNA of the CDR3 is TGCGCCAGCAGCTTGGGGTCCGGCGGGGGGGCCACAGATACGCAGTATTTT. The encoded protein is CASSLGSGGGATDTQYF.

The chain recombines TRBV7-9 with TRBJ2-7; D unresolved. This CDR3 contains 15 residues. V shed 1 base and J shed 3 bases, with 13 bases lying between them. Germline values: CDR1 SEHNR, CDR2 FQNEAQ (reference sequence). Here the CDR3 reads CASSLDSRPNYEQYF. CDR3 sequence (DNA): TGTGCCAGCAGCTTAGATTCCAGGCCCAACTACGAGCAGTACTTC.